This T cell receptor beta chain was sequenced in a study of tumor-infiltrating lymphocytes in localized non-small cell lung cancer. Some clones are missing from TCRdb's copy, which holds only in-frame ones; the method was immunoSEQ multiplex PCR. The table lists more than 10,000 clones, about four fifths of them singletons. Study-wide results and caveats: Compared with uninvolved lung, tumors showed higher T cell infiltration by TCRbeta sequencing. Not all patients were TCR sequenced, owing to tissue quantity.

The V gene's germline CDR1 is SNHLY and CDR2 FYNNEI. Deletions cut 7 bases from V and 3 bases from J, with 16 bases between. The CDR3 runs to 16 residues. The sample holds one count of this clone. Its matching antigen is unknown. Material: lung tumor tissue. The TCR was taken from a human donor with non-small cell lung cancer. The rearrangement links TRBV2 to TRBJ1-6; D unresolved. The CDR3 region has the DNA TGTGCCAGCATTTTTACATCCCTGCTCTATAATTCACCCCTCCACTTT. Amino acid sequence: CASIFTSLLYNSPLHF.